A selection of T cell receptor beta chains follows, all from one sample in a study of monozygotic twins with inflammatory bowel disease. TCRdb processed the 5' RACE reads again and assigns one entry to each CDR3 protein, with no DNA. The sample totals 150,000 to 200,000 distinct CDR3 sequences. The material sequenced was blood. Source of these receptors: a human donor with ulcerative colitis or Crohn's disease, or a healthy co-twin of an affected twin (not recorded which). CDR3s include the opening cysteine and the closing phenylalanine or tryptophan. Each record gives: V gene, J gene, CDR3 protein.

TRBV7-2	TRBJ2-7	CASSLRTGVYEQYF
TRBV10-3	TRBJ1-5	CAIRPAGGNQPQHF
TRBV20-1	TRBJ1-2	CSARQGANYGYTF
TRBV18	TRBJ2-1	CASSPRISQGYNEQFF
TRBV5-6	TRBJ2-7	CASREVHEQYF
TRBV7-9	TRBJ1-1	CASRSGTETEAFF
TRBV15	TRBJ2-1	CATSREPGGEQFF
TRBV9	TRBJ2-1	CAGPAGLAGYNEQFF
TRBV6-5	TRBJ1-5	CASSYSTDYSNQPQHF
TRBV12-3/TRBV12-4	TRBJ2-1	CASSPPTSGGNNEQFF
TRBV7-6	TRBJ1-6	CASSSGSVINSPLHF
TRBV7-6	TRBJ2-1	CASSLGLKPYNEQFF
TRBV20-1	TRBJ2-5	CSARPPTSGGRKETQYF
TRBV5-1	TRBJ2-7	CASSLDGTLFYEQYF
TRBV24-1	TRBJ1-4	CATSDTGTPNEKLFF
TRBV20-1	TRBJ1-2	CSASSPANYGYTF
TRBV7-6	TRBJ2-2	CASRGSDSVGELFF
TRBV25-1	TRBJ1-2	CASRSTGVNYGYTF
TRBV28	TRBJ1-5	CASSPRPGTGNQPQHF
TRBV29-1	TRBJ1-1	CSVLPGDRATEAFF
TRBV6-5	TRBJ2-3	CASSYRAGGDTQYF
TRBV7-2	TRBJ1-6	CASSLRPRARSPLHF
TRBV2	TRBJ2-2	CASNAGDTGELFF
TRBV24-1	TRBJ2-7	CATSGELAGEQYF
TRBV12-3/TRBV12-4	TRBJ2-1	CASSFGREGPNEQFF
TRBV20-1	TRBJ1-4	CSARGDRVTNEKLFF
TRBV18	TRBJ1-2	CASSPGRQGYTF
TRBV5-1	TRBJ2-5	CASSQGLGETQYF
TRBV2	TRBJ1-1	CASSAGAGGSMEAFF
TRBV7-2	TRBJ2-1	CASSPPGQRYNEQFF
TRBV3-1	TRBJ2-1	CASSPSASGVRGEQFF
TRBV6-1	TRBJ2-7	CASSEVAKTSYEQYF
TRBV29-1	TRBJ2-7	CSVAAGAHSYEQYF
TRBV5-1	TRBJ1-6	CASSLRTANSPLHF
TRBV4-2	TRBJ2-2	CASSQERAWDTGELFF
TRBV3-1	TRBJ2-3	CASSPLPAGASTDTQYF
TRBV5-1	TRBJ2-1	CASPWEWEGSYNEQFF
TRBV20-1	TRBJ1-6	CSAHGQSNSPLHF
TRBV4-3	TRBJ2-1	CASSQDKAGVREQFF
TRBV4-3	TRBJ2-2	CASSQDVGVAGELFF
TRBV5-6	TRBJ1-1	CASSFQGQLNTEAFF
TRBV19	TRBJ2-7	CASSITGQLSYEQYF
TRBV29-1	TRBJ2-5	CSVGGLAGTLQETQYF
TRBV2	TRBJ2-1	CASSEGPGQSYNEQFF
TRBV15	TRBJ2-7	CLFVGKNQYEQYF
TRBV5-4	TRBJ2-7	CASSRGGLSYEQYF
TRBV9	TRBJ2-5	CASSVNPWTSGNETQYF
TRBV5-1	TRBJ1-5	CASSWGDRDFGPQHF
TRBV5-1	TRBJ2-7	CASSLTGGVSYEQYF
TRBV7-2	TRBJ2-3	CASRRSSTDTQYF